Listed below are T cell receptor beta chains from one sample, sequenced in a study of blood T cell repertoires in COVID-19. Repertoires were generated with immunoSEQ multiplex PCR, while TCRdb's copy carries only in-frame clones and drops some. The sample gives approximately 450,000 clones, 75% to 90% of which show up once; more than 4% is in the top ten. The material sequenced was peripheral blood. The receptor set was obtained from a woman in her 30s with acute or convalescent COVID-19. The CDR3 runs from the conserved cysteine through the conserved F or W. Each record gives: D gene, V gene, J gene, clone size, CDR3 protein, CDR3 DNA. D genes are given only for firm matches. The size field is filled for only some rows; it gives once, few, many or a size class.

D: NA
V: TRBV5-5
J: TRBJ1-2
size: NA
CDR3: CASSLSPNTYGYTF
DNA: TGTGCCAGCAGCTTGTCGCCGAATACTTATGGCTACACCTTC

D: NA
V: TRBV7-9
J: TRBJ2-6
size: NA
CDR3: CASSLIGAGANVLTF
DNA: TGTGCCAGCAGCTTAATAGGGGCTGGGGCCAACGTCCTGACTTTC

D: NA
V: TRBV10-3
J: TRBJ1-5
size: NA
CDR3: CAIGQPNQPQHF
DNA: TGTGCCATCGGACAGCCTAATCAGCCCCAGCATTTT

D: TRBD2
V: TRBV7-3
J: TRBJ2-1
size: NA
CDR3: CASSSRPGLAGGREYNEQFF
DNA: TGTGCCAGCAGCTCCAGACCGGGACTAGCGGGGGGGCGTGAGTACAATGAGCAGTTCTTC

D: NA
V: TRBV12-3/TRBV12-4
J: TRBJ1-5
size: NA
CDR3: CATRSGGQPQHF
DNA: TGTGCCACCAGAAGCGGGGGTCAGCCCCAGCATTTT

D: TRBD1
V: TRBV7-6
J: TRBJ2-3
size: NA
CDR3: CASSSPRTGGTNTQYF
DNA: TGTGCCAGCAGCTCCCCGAGGACAGGGGGCACGAATACGCAGTATTTT

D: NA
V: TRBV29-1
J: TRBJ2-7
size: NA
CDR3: CSVASGGYEQYF
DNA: TGCAGCGTTGCCTCCGGGGGTTACGAGCAGTACTTC

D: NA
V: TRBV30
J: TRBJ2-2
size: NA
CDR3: CAWSKRTVLLTDTGELFF
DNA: TGTGCCTGGAGTAAGAGGACAGTCCTTCTTACGGACACCGGGGAGCTGTTTTTT

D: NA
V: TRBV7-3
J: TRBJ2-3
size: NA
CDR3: CASSLYGGGYTDTQYF
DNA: TGTGCCAGCAGCTTATACGGAGGGGGCTACACAGATACGCAGTATTTT

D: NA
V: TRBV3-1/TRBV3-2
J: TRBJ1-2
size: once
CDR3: CASSLRDPGEDGYTF
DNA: TGTGCCAGCAGCCTTCGGGACCCGGGAGAGGATGGCTACACCTTC

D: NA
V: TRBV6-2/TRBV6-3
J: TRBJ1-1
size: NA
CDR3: CASSYRRRDMVPEAFF
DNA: TGTGCCAGCAGTTACCGTCGTCGGGACATGGTCCCTGAAGCTTTCTTT

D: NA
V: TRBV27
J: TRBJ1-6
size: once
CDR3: CASSSPSDNSPLHF
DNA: TGTGCCAGCAGTTCCCCATCGGATAATTCACCCCTCCACTTT

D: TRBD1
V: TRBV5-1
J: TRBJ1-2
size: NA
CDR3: CASSLQGQGDGYTF
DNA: TGCGCCAGCAGCTTGCAGGGACAGGGTGATGGCTACACCTTC

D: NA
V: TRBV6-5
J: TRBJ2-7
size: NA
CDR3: CASSPSPGNYEQYF
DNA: TGTGCCAGCAGCCCCTCCCCGGGGAACTACGAGCAGTACTTC

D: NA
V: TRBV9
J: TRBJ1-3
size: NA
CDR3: CASSGGGSGNTIYF
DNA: TGTGCCAGCAGCGGAGGGGGTTCTGGAAACACCATATATTTT

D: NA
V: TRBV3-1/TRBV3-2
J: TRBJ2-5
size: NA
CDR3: CASSHRAPQETQYF
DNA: TGTGCCAGCAGCCACCGAGCCCCACAAGAGACCCAGTACTTC

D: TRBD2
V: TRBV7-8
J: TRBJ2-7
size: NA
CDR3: CASSPGGHEQYF
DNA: TGTGCCAGCAGCCCGGGGGGGCACGAGCAGTACTTC

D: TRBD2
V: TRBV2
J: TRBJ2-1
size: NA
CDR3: CASSETSGGLSYNEQFF
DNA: TGTGCCAGCAGTGAGACTAGCGGGGGCCTTTCCTACAATGAGCAGTTCTTC

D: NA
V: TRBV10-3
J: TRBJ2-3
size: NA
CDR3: CAISESITGTTDTQYF
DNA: TGTGCCATCAGTGAGTCGATCACAGGGACAACAGATACGCAGTATTTT

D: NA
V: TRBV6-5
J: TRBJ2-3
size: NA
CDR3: CASTLSGLTDTQYF
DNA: TGTGCCAGCACCCTCTCCGGTCTGACAGATACGCAGTATTTT

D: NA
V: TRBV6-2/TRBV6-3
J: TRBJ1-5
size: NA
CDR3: CASSYFGDSNQPQHF
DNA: TGTGCCAGCAGTTACTTCGGGGATAGCAATCAGCCCCAGCATTTT

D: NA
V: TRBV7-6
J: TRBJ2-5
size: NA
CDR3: CASSFQYQETQYF
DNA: TGTGCCAGCAGCTTCCAATACCAAGAGACCCAGTACTTC

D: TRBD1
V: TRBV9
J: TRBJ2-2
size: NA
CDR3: CASRQGASGGELFF
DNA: TGTGCCAGCAGACAGGGGGCTTCGGGCGGGGAGCTGTTTTTT

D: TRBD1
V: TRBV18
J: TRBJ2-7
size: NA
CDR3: CASSPDRASYEQYF
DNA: TGTGCCAGCTCACCGGACAGGGCCTCCTACGAGCAGTACTTC

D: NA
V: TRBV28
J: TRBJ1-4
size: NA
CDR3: CASTDIVTEKLFF
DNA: TGTGCCAGCACCGACATTGTAACTGAAAAACTGTTTTTT

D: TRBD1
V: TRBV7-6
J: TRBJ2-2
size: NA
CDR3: CASSRGDRVKTGELFF
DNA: TGTGCCAGCAGCCGCGGCGACAGGGTCAAAACCGGGGAGCTGTTTTTT

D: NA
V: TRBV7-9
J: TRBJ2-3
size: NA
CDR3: CASSPGIQNTDTQYF
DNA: TGTGCCAGCAGTCCAGGGATTCAAAACACAGATACGCAGTATTTT

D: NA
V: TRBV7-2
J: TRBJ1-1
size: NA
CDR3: CASSSQGYTEAFF
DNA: TGTGCCAGCAGCTCACAGGGCTACACTGAAGCTTTCTTT